The source of this T cell receptor (beta chain) is a study of a mutant IDH1 vaccine in newly diagnosed glioma. The table lists this clone with a count of one. Sample time point: baseline, week 1 (first vaccination visit). Treatment: pre-vaccination baseline after standard-of-care therapy. Here immunoSEQ multiplex PCR was the method, and the copy in TCRdb shows in-frame clones only, minus some. The sample consists of about 21,000 clones, about 85% of them appearing once. This CDR3 has 16 residues. Germline loops: CDR1 SQVTM, CDR2 ANQGSEA. The V and J ends lost 4 bases and 0 bases, in that order; junction bases with no gene match: 9.

The sequencing here drew on PBMCs, taken from a glioma patient treated with radiotherapy, temozolomide or both. The rearrangement joins TRBV29-1 to TRBJ1-3, with 7 bases fitting TRBD1. This sequence was found in a man aged 35 to 55 with glioma. This CDR3 is CSVVVDRAYSGNTIYF. DNA of the CDR3: TGCAGCGTTGTTGTCGACAGGGCCTACTCTGGAAACACCATATATTTT.